Below, 17 T cell receptor beta chains from the same sample are listed, as sequenced in a study of a mutant IDH1 vaccine in newly diagnosed glioma (dated by TCRdb to about 2021). For these receptors, no antigen is known. The library was produced with the immunoSEQ multiplex PCR assay. TCRdb provides this immuneACCESS table in a form limited to in-frame rearrangements. Some clones are lacking; in checked studies, under half of them reflect an unresolved V gene, and why the rest are absent is not known. Within this sample are about 46,000 clones, with approximately 84% of them counted one time only. Of the sample, around 4% falls within the top ten clones. The label giving this sample's time point can be read as: week 47, end of study. Every vaccine dose consisted of 300 ug of a 20-mer mutant IDH1 peptide in Montanide, administered subcutaneously together with topical imiquimod. Sequences were derived from PBMCs, sampled from a glioma patient whose treatment included an IDH1 peptide vaccine. The receptors derive from a woman aged 25 to 39 with glioma. Some clones in this sample may be carry-over from other donors' samples.

In nucleotides, the CDR3 is TGCGCCAGCAGCTTGGACAGGGAGGGTACTGAAGCTTTCTTT. Translated, it gives CASSLDREGTEAFF. V gene TRBV5-1 combines with J gene TRBJ1-1; D might be TRBD1 (6 bases). The germline gives CDR1 SGHRS, CDR2 YFSETQ. CDR3 length: 14 residues. V was trimmed by 0 bases and J by 5 bases, leaving 11 bases between them.

The chain recombines TRBV6-1 with TRBJ2-5; possibly TRBD2 for D (5 bases). This CDR3 has 12 residues. V lost 8 bases, J lost 2 bases, and 9 bases lay in between. CDR1 is MNHNS, CDR2 SASEGT, per germline. The CDR3 loop is CASWRFQETQYF. CDR3 nucleotide sequence: TGTGCCAGCTGGAGGTTTCAAGAGACCCAGTACTTC.

The V and J genes are TRBV19 and TRBJ1-1, with TRBD1 as a possible D gene (5 bases). Germline V gives CDR1 LNHDA, CDR2 SQIVND (reference sequence). The CDR3 loop spans 14 amino acids. V was trimmed by 7 bases and J by 1 base, leaving 13 bases between them. Here the CDR3 reads CASIEGPWNTEAFF. CDR3 DNA sequence: TGTGCCAGTATCGAGGGACCGTGGAACACTGAAGCTTTCTTT.

The J gene is TRBJ1-1, the V gene TRBV5-4, with D unresolved. Germline V gene sequence: CDR1 SGHNT, CDR2 YYREEE (reference sequence). The CDR3 length is 16 residues. The ends were cut back, 1 base at V and 0 bases at J, with 13 bases in the middle. The DNA for the CDR3 is TGTGCCAGCAGCTTGTCCGCCTACAGAGTGAACACTGAAGCTTTCTTT. Translation gives CASSLSAYRVNTEAFF. Looking up the rest from reference TRBV5-4 and TRBJ1-1 gives the full variable domain: ETGVTQSPTHLIKTRGQQVTLRCSSQSGHNTVSWYQQALGQGPQFIFQYYREEENGRGNFPPRFSGLQFPNYSSELNVNALELDDSALYLCASSLSAYRVNTEAFFGQGTRLTVV.

The chain links TRBV6-1 to TRBJ2-1, with D tentatively TRBD2 (5 bases). V lost 1 base to trimming and J lost 3 bases, with 16 bases between them. There are 17 residues in the CDR3. Germline V gene lookup returns CDR1 MNHNS and CDR2 SASEGT. This chain's CDR3 is CASSEEIGSGYYNEQFF. The CDR3 DNA follows: TGTGCCAGCAGTGAAGAAATTGGGAGCGGTTACTACAATGAGCAGTTCTTC.

V is TRBV1 and J is TRBJ2-5; TRBD2 was called by the table and not checked on the DNA. TRBV1 is a known pseudogene. CDR3 length: 14 residues. The DNA of the CDR3 is TGCACCAGCAGCCAATCGGGAACGGGGGAGACCCAGTACTTC. Translated, it gives CTSSQSGTGETQYF.

The chain employs TRBV13 and TRBJ2-1, with 9 bases lining up with TRBD2. The V gene end was trimmed by 0 bases and the J gene end by 6 bases; junction bases not matched to a gene: 6. The CDR3 runs to 16 residues. Germline CDR1 reads PRHDT; CDR2 reads FYEKMQ (reference sequence). This chain's CDR3 is CASSLGRSGRFNEQFF. CDR3 DNA sequence: TGTGCCAGCAGCTTAGGCCGGAGCGGGAGGTTCAATGAGCAGTTCTTC. Supplemented by reference TRBV13 and TRBJ2-1, the full variable domain reads AAGVIQSPRHLIKEKRETATLKCYPIPRHDTVYWYQQGPGQDPQFLISFYEKMQSDKGSIPDRFSAQQFSDYHSELNMSSLELGDSALYFCASSLGRSGRFNEQFFGPGTRLTVL.

V is TRBV6-1 and J is TRBJ1-1; D unclear. The germline V gene has CDR1 MNHNS and CDR2 SASEGT. The germline V and J ends were trimmed by 4 bases and 2 bases, with 8 bases remaining between them. CDR3 length: 13 residues. The DNA for the CDR3 is TGTGCCAGCAGTGTCAGCTATAACACTGAAGCTTTCTTT. This encodes CASSVSYNTEAFF.

The genes are TRBV19 and TRBJ2-3, with TRBD2 matching 7 bases. CDR3 size: 14 residues. Germline V gives CDR1 LNHDA, CDR2 SQIVND (reference sequence). With V trimmed by 5 bases and J by 2 bases, 4 bases remained unmatched. CDR3 protein: CASSLAALTDTQYF. Here the CDR3 DNA reads TGTGCCAGTAGTCTAGCGGCCCTCACAGATACGCAGTATTTT. Based on the CDR3 plus reference TRBV19 and TRBJ2-3, the full variable domain is DGGITQSPKYLFRKEGQNVTLSCEQNLNHDAMYWYRQDPGQGLRLIYYSQIVNDFQKGDIAEGYSVSREKKESFPLTVTSAQKNPTAFYLCASSLAALTDTQYFGPGTRLTVL.

The rearrangement joins TRBV10-3 to TRBJ1-4; D is undetermined. This CDR3 region has 13 residues. Germline loops: CDR1 ENHRY, CDR2 SYGVKD. The V end lost 10 bases, the J end lost 0 bases, and 9 bases lay between the germline ends. The DNA of the CDR3 is TGTGCCACCACAGCCGCAACTAATGAAAAACTGTTTTTT. This encodes CATTAATNEKLFF.

The chain links TRBV28 to TRBJ1-5, with TRBD1 identical over 8 bases. The CDR3 has 14 residues. V shed 5 bases and J 2 bases; nucleotides not matched to a gene: 2. From germline, CDR1 is MDHEN and CDR2 SYDVKM. The chain's CDR3 is CASSPDRGNQPQHF. CDR3 bases: TGTGCCAGCAGTCCGGACAGGGGCAATCAGCCCCAGCATTTT. Looking up the rest from reference TRBV28 and TRBJ1-5 gives the full variable domain: DVKVTQSSRYLVKRTGEKVFLECVQDMDHENMFWYRQDPGLGLRLIYFSYDVKMKEKGDIPEGYSVSREKKERFSLILESASTNQTSMYLCASSPDRGNQPQHFGDGTRLSIL.

This chain uses TRBV29-1 with TRBJ2-1, with TRBD2 as a possible D gene (6 bases). The V end lost 6 bases, the J end lost 5 bases, and 17 bases lay between the germline ends. From germline, CDR1 is SQVTM and CDR2 ANQGSEA. This CDR3 is built from 14 residues. The DNA for the CDR3 is TGCAGCGTCCATCGGGTGGGGGGAAACAATGAGCAGTTCTTC. Encoded protein: CSVHRVGGNNEQFF.

This chain connects TRBV7-2 to TRBJ2-7, with a possible D match to TRBD1 (6 bases). V was clipped by 5 bases and J by 4 bases, with 12 bases between them. There are 13 residues in the CDR3. Per germline, CDR1 SGHTA and CDR2 FQGNSA. The chain's CDR3 is CASSPGQFYEQYF. CDR3 DNA: TGTGCCAGCAGCCCTGGACAGTTTTACGAGCAGTACTTC.

The chain employs TRBV28 and TRBJ2-5, with a possible D match to TRBD1 (6 bases). Looked up from germline, CDR1 is MDHEN and CDR2 is SYDVKM. This CDR3 is built from 15 residues. Trimming took off 2 bases at V and 4 bases at J, with 14 bases between the two ends. This CDR3 is CASSLGIGQPETQYF. The CDR3, as DNA: TGTGCCAGCAGTTTAGGAATAGGACAGCCAGAGACCCAGTACTTC.

This clone has a handful of counts. V is TRBV4-1 and J is TRBJ1-1, with 8 bases aligning to TRBD1. The CDR3 has 18 amino acids. Germline CDR1 reads MGHRA; CDR2 reads YSYEKL. The junction had 12 bases not matched to a gene; V was cut back by 2 bases and J by 1 base. The CDR3 here is CASSQPVERGQGNTEAFF. DNA of the CDR3: TGCGCCAGCAGCCAACCCGTAGAACGCGGACAGGGGAACACTGAAGCTTTCTTT.

This clone was found once. The V gene is TRBV6-6, the J gene TRBJ2-7, with D perhaps being TRBD1 or TRBD2 (5 bases each). Trimming shortened V by 7 bases and J by 0 bases, and 13 bases separated the two germline ends. Germline CDR1 and CDR2: MNHNY and SVGAGI (reference sequence). This CDR3 is built from 14 residues. CDR3 sequence (DNA): TGTGCCAGCACTCCGGGACCCCTCTCCTACGAGCAGTACTTC. Protein: CASTPGPLSYEQYF.

This clone was seen only once. The V and J genes are TRBV29-1 and TRBJ2-1; D unclear. The V gene's germline CDR1 is SQVTM and CDR2 ANQGSEA. The CDR3 has 12 amino acids. Trimming left V 7 bases short and J 8 bases short, with 15 bases between. The CDR3 sequence: CSAMTPGDEQFF. DNA for the CDR3: TGCAGCGCCATGACACCCGGAGATGAGCAGTTCTTC.